This record covers a single T cell receptor (beta chain). This entry is derived from a study of T cells in tumors after PD-1 blockade. In the study overall: A subset received ongoing vismodegib 150 mg daily alongside anti-PD-1 therapy.

Libraries were prepared by immunoSEQ multiplex PCR; TCRdb keeps only in-frame clonotypes and omits some of them. Seen here are tens of thousands of clones, around 77% observed once, and the top ten hold roughly 13%. Tumor or blood genomic DNA was sequenced, with inputs of about 550 ng to 6,500 ng. The CDR3 covers 14 residues. Germline V CDR1 and CDR2: SNHLY, FYNNEI. Trimming stripped 6 bases from V and 3 bases from J, with 13 bases between. The chain employs TRBV2 and TRBJ2-3; D unclear. This receptor was taken from a human donor with basal cell carcinoma. The input for sequencing was PBMCs, taken before anti-PD-1 treatment. DNA of the CDR3: TGTGCCAGCAGCCCCCCAGACGGAACAGATACGCAGTATTTT. This codes for CASSPPDGTDTQYF.